This T cell receptor (beta chain) was identified during a study of blood T cell repertoires in COVID-19 (dated by TCRdb to about 2020). For the study in its entirety: Collaborator samples came from the United States, Italy and Spain and covered acute and convalescent phases of COVID-19. Subjects who had been exposed to COVID-19, were actively infected with it, or had recovered from it provided the deeply sampled blood TCRbeta repertoires that made up the dataset. The sample metadata nearly always contained a de-identified subject ID, COVID-19 status, age in years and sex. The prospective study material was composed of cDNA or gDNA derived from T cells, B-cell-depleted T cells, or PBMCs. The repertoires were released in a freely available public database meant as a resource for research on the immune response to SARS-CoV-2. The samples were drawn from the first 160 participants of the ongoing ImmuneRACE study and from 950 to 1,500 subjects provided by 6 global collaborators. Where available, HLA class I and class II types were taken from metadata supplied by the sample provider and were not determined by assay-based typing.

TCRbeta CDR3 regions were amplified from genomic DNA using the immunoSEQ Assay, a bias-controlled multiplex PCR. The paper's processing steps were these. Nucleated cell counts per sample were estimated from amplification of reference gene primers within the assay. Sequence reads were collapsed and filtered to measure the absolute abundance of every unique TCRbeta CDR3 rearrangement. For each sample, productive Simpson clonality was calculated as the square root of Simpson's diversity index across productive rearrangements. TCRdb's version of the immuneACCESS table is confined to in-frame rearrangements and falls short of the full clone set. An unresolved V gene accounts for under half of the shortfall where checked; the remainder is of unknown origin. That table supplies the V and J calls and clone size; D and trimming were determined from the DNA. The sample table records 370,000 or so clones; roughly 86% of these occur just once. The ten largest make up 0.85% to 1.2% of the sample.

Concerning this clone: Its specific antigen is unknown. Base qualities are not provided; no much larger clone lies one nucleotide away.

V was cut back by 5 bases and J by 5 bases, leaving a gap of 12 bases between them. Reading from cysteine to phenylalanine, the CDR3 counts 13 amino acids. CDR3 DNA only is kept here, 39 bases in frame from base 1. CDR1 is given as SGHTA and CDR2 as FQGNSA, both from the germline V gene. General findings and caveats noted by the study authors: The quantity of clinical and demographic metadata differed by source and by participant and was supplied without curation.

The collaborating institutions used their own protocols to collect whole blood in K2EDTA tubes. For TCRbeta analysis, collaborators shipped samples as frozen whole blood, isolated PBMCs, or DNA extracted from either of those sample types. This TCR derives from a human donor with acute or convalescent COVID-19. The donor label of this sample is uncertain. The sequenced material came from peripheral blood. Recombination joined TRBV7-2 with TRBJ1-1; the D gene is not confidently resolved. The DNA reads TGTGCCAGCAGCGAGCTAATACGGACTGAAGCTTTCTTT. Its translation reads: CASSELIRTEAFF.